This T cell receptor beta chain is from a study of cytomegalovirus exposure and HLA in healthy donors. Findings of the study overall: Within the data, a cluster of highly shared sequence variants was likely a sequencing artifact. Specific recognition of CMV antigens was confirmed in vitro for a few chains (all CMV-associated).

This CDR3 spans 15 amino acids. Germline CDR1 SGHRS, CDR2 YFSETQ. The trim removed 0 bases at V and 5 bases at J, leaving 3 bases unmatched. The PCR was carried out with 60 Vbeta primers and 13 Jbeta primers. Data came from immunoSEQ multiplex PCR; TCRdb stores just in-frame clones and leaves some out. This sample has some 150,000 clones, with about three quarters found just once. A word on this clone: The antigen remains unidentified.

The TCR was taken from a female donor in good health and CMV-seropositive. The genes are TRBV5-1 and TRBJ2-5, with 11 bases matching TRBD2. What was sequenced was PBMCs. CDR3 nucleotides: TGCGCCAGCAGCTTGGTTAGCGGGGGGGCGGAGACCCAGTACTTC. It specifies CASSLVSGGAETQYF.